This T cell receptor beta chain appears in the sequencing data of a study of cytomegalovirus exposure and HLA in healthy donors. Researchers ran the PCR with 60 Vbeta and 13 Jbeta primers. TCRdb's table, derived via immunoSEQ multiplex PCR, lists solely in-frame clones and lacks some. The table includes around 150,000 clones, around 80% detected once. There are 16 residues in the CDR3. Trimming cost V 5 bases and J 6 bases, with 20 bases left between them. CDR1 is SEHNR, CDR2 FQNEAQ, per germline (reference sequence). This clone was seen more than once but under ten times. The chain links TRBV7-9 to TRBJ2-1; the D gene is possibly TRBD2 (6 bases). The receptor was derived from a man younger than 45 in good health. What was sequenced was PBMCs. CDR3 sequence: CASSLRAGTPANEQFF. CDR3 bases: TGTGCCAGCAGCCTTAGGGCGGGAACCCCGGCCAATGAGCAGTTCTTC.